Below are 6 T cell receptor beta chains sequenced from a single sample in a study of blood T cell repertoires in COVID-19. Sequencing used immunoSEQ multiplex PCR; TCRdb keeps in-frame clones, though not all of them. The sample lists about 36,000 clones, around four fifths occurring once. Material for sequencing was peripheral blood. All receptors come from a man in his 60s with COVID-19, enrolled during active disease.

The chain recombines TRBV10-1 with TRBJ1-2; 8 positions agree with TRBD1. The V gene's germline CDR1 is WNHNN and CDR2 SYGVQD (reference sequence). V gave up 6 bases and J gave up 6 bases; unmatched junction bases: 9. This CDR3 spans 14 amino acids. The CDR3 here is CASSDDRGIDGYTF. In DNA, the CDR3 is TGCGCCAGCAGCGATGACAGGGGAATTGATGGCTACACCTTC.

In its sample, this clone was seen a few times. V and J are TRBV4-3 and TRBJ1-6; D gene ambiguous. V was pared by 4 bases and J by 7 bases, with 8 bases between. CDR1 and CDR2 (germline): LGHNA, YSLEER. The length of the CDR3 is 13 residues. The CDR3 loop is CASSPYQNSPLHF. The CDR3, as DNA: TGCGCCAGCAGCCCATATCAGAATTCACCCCTCCACTTT.

J is TRBJ2-1 and V is TRBV5-1; no definite D call. With 1 base removed from V and 8 bases from J, the gap between germline ends came to 4 bases. Per germline, CDR1 SGHRS and CDR2 YFSETQ. The CDR3 has 11 amino acids. The DNA of the CDR3 is TGCGCCAGCAGCTTGTATTATGAGCAGTTCTTC. Its translation: CASSLYYEQFF.

J is TRBJ2-7 and V is TRBV27; TRBD1 is a possible D gene (6 bases). The V and J ends lost 6 bases and 0 bases respectively, with 12 bases between them. The CDR3 is 14 amino acids. The germline CDR1 and CDR2 sequences are MNHEY and SMNVEV (reference sequence). The DNA for the CDR3 is TGTGCCAGCAGGTCCACAGGGAGCTCCTACGAGCAGTACTTC. Its protein product is CASRSTGSSYEQYF.

This chain connects TRBV6-7 to TRBJ1-2; D may be TRBD1 (5 bases). TRBV6-7 is assigned to the ORF class and has an uncertain function. This CDR3 is 14 amino acids long. Deletions cut 6 bases from V and 3 bases from J, with 14 bases between. DNA for the CDR3: TGTGCCAGCAGGGGGCCGGGTTCGGACTATGGCTACACCTTC. Its translation: CASRGPGSDYGYTF.

The V and J genes are TRBV11-2 and TRBJ1-6, with 7 bases that match TRBD1. Losses at the gene ends were 3 bases for V and 6 bases for J; bases not matched to a gene: 5. Germline V gene lookup returns CDR1 SGHAT and CDR2 FQNNGV. The CDR3 loop spans 15 amino acids. The DNA for the CDR3 is TGTGCCAGCAGCTTGGAGACAGGGAGTAATTCACCCCTCCACTTT. This codes for CASSLETGSNSPLHF. The full variable domain, in which reference TRBV11-2 and TRBJ1-6 provide the parts outside the CDR3, is EAGVAQSPRYKIIEKRQSVAFWCNPISGHATLYWYQQILGQGPKLLIQFQNNGVVDDSQLPKDRFSAERLKGVDSTLKIQPAKLEDSAVYLCASSLETGSNSPLHFGNGTRLTVT.